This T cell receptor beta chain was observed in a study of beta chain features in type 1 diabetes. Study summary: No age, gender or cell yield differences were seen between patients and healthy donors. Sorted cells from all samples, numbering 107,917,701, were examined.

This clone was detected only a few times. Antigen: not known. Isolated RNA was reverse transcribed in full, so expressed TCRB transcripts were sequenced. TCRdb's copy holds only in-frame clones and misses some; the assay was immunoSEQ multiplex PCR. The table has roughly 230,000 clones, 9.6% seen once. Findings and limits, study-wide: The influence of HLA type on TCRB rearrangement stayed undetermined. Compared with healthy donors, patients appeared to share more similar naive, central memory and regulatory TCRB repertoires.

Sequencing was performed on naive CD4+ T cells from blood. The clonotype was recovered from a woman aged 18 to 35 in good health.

CDR3 protein: CASSGAGVVNEQFF. CDR3 DNA: TGCGCCAGCAGTGGGGCGGGGGTGGTAAATGAGCAGTTCTTC. The rearrangement links TRBV4-1 to TRBJ2-1; 7 bases match TRBD2. This CDR3 spans 14 amino acids. The germline V gene encodes CDR1 MGHRA and CDR2 YSYEKL. With 6 bases clipped from V and 7 bases from J, the junction kept 9 bases outside the gene matches.